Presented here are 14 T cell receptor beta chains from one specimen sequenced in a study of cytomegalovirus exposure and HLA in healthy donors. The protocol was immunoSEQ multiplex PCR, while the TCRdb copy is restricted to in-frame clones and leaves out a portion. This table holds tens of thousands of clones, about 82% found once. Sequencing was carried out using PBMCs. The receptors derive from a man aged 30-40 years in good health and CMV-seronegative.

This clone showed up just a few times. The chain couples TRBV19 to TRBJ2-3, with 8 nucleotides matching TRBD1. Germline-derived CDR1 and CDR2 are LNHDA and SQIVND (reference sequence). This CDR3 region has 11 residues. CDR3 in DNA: TGTGCGTTGGGGACAGGTGATACGCAGTATTTT. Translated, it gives CALGTGDTQYF.

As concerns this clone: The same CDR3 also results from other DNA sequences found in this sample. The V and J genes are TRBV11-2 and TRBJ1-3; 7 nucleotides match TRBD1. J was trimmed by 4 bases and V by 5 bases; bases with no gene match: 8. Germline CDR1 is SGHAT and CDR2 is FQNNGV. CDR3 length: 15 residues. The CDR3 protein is CASSLYSQGGNTIYF. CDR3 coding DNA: TGTGCCAGCAGCCTATATTCACAGGGGGGAAACACCATATATTTT. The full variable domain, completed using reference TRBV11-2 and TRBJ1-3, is EAGVAQSPRYKIIEKRQSVAFWCNPISGHATLYWYQQILGQGPKLLIQFQNNGVVDDSQLPKDRFSAERLKGVDSTLKIQPAKLEDSAVYLCASSLYSQGGNTIYFGEGSWLTVV.

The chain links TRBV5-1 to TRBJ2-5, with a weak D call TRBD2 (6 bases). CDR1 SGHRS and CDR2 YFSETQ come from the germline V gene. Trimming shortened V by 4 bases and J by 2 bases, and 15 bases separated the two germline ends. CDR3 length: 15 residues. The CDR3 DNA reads TGCGCCAGCAGCCTATACCGGGGGTCACAAGAGACCCAGTACTTC. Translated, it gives CASSLYRGSQETQYF.

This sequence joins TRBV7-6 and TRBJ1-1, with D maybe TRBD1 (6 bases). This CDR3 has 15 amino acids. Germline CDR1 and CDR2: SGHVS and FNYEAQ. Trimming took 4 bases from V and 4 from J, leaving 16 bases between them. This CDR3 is CASSSQGKGGTEAFF. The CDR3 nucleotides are TGTGCCAGCAGCTCCCAGGGGAAGGGTGGCACTGAAGCTTTCTTT.

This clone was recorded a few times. The CDR3 DNA reads TGCGCCAGCAGCCAAGTCCGGGTGGAGACCCAGTACTTC. Protein sequence: CASSQVRVETQYF. The rearrangement joins TRBV4-3 to TRBJ2-5; D gene uncertain. The CDR3 is 13 residues long. The germline CDR1 and CDR2 sequences are LGHNA and YSLEER. V lost 1 base, J lost 5 bases, and 8 bases lay in between.

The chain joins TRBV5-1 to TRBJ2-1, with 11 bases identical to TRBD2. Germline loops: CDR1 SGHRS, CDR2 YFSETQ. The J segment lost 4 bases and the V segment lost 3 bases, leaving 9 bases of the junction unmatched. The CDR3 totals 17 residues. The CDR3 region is CASSSRLGLADYNEQFF. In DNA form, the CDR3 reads TGCGCCAGCAGCTCCAGACTGGGACTAGCGGATTACAATGAGCAGTTCTTC.

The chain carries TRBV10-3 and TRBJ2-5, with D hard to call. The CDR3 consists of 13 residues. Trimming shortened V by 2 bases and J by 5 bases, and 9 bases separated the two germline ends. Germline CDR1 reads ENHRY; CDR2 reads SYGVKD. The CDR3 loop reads CAISERQRETQYF. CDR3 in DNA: TGTGCCATCAGTGAGCGTCAGAGGGAGACCCAGTACTTC.

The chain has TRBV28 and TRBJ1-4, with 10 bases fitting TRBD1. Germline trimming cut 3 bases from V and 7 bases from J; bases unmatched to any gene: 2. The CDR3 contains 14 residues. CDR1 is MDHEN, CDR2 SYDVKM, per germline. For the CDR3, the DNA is TGTGCCAGCAGTTTGGGACAGGGGCCTGAAAAACTGTTTTTT. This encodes CASSLGQGPEKLFF.

The chain's CDR3 is CASGKYDSAEAFF. In DNA, the CDR3 is TGTGCCAGCGGGAAGTACGACAGCGCTGAAGCTTTCTTT. The rearrangement joins TRBV7-2 to TRBJ1-1, with D possibly TRBD1 on 5 matching bases. With 8 bases removed from V and 6 bases from J, the gap between germline ends came to 16 bases. Germline values: CDR1 SGHTA, CDR2 FQGNSA. The CDR3 spans 13 residues.

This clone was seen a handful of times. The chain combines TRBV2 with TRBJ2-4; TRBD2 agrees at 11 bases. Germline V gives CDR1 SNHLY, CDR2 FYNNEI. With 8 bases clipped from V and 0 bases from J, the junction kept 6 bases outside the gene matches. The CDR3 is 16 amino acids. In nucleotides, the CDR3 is TGTGCCAGCCTGGGACTAGCGGAGCTAGCCAAAAACATTCAGTACTTC. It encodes CASLGLAELAKNIQYF.

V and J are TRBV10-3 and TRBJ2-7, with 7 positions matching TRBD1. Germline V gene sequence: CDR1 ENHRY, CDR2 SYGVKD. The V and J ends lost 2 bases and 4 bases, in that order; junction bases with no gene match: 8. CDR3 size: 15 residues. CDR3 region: CAISETTGTVYEQYV. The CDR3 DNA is TGTGCCATCAGTGAGACCACCGGGACAGTTTACGAGCAGTACGTC.

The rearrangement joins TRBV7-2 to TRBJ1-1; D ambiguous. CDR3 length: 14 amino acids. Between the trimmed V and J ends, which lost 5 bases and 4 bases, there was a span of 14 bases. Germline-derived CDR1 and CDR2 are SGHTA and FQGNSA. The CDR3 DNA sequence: TGTGCCAGCAGCCCATGGGGAGGCGTCACTGAAGCTTTCTTT. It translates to CASSPWGGVTEAFF.

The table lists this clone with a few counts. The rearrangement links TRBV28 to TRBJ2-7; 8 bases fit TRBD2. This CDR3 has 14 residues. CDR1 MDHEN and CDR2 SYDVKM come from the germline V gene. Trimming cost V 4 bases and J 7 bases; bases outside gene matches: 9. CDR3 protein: CASSSGGFFGEQYF. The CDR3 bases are TGTGCCAGCAGTTCGGGGGGGTTCTTTGGTGAGCAGTACTTC.

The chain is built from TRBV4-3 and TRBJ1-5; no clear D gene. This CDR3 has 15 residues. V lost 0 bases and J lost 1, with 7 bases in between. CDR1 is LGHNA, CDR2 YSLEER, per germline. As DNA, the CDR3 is TGCGCCAGCAGCCAAGATGGCCAGAGCAATCAGCCCCAGCATTTT. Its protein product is CASSQDGQSNQPQHF.